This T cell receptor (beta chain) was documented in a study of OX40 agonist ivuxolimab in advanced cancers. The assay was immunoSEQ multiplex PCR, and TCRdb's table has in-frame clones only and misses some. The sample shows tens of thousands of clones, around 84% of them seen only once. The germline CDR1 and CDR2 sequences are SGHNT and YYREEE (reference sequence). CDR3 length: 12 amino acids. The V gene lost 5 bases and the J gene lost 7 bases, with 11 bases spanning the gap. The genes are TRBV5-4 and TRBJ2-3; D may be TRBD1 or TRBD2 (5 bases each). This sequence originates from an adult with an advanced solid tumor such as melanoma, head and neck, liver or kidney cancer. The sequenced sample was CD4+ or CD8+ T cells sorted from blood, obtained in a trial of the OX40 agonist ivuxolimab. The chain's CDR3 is CASRGDRHTQYF. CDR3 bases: TGTGCCAGCAGGGGGGACCGGCATACGCAGTATTTT.